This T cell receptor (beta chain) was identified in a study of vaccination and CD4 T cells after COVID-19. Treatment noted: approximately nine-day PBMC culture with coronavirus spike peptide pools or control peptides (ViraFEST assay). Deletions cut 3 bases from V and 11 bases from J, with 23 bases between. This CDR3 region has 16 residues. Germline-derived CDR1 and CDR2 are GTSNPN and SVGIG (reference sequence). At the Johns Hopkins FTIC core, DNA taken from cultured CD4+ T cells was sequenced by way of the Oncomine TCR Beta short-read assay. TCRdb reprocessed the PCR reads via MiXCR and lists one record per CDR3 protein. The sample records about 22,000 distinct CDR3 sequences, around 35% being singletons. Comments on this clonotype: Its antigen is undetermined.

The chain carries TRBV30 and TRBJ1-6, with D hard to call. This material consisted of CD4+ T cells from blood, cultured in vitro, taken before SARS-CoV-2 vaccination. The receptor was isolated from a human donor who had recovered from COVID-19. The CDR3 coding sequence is TGTGCCTGGAGAGCCGACCCAGGAAGAGGGAGCGCACCCCTCCACTTT. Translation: CAWRADPGRGSAPLHF.